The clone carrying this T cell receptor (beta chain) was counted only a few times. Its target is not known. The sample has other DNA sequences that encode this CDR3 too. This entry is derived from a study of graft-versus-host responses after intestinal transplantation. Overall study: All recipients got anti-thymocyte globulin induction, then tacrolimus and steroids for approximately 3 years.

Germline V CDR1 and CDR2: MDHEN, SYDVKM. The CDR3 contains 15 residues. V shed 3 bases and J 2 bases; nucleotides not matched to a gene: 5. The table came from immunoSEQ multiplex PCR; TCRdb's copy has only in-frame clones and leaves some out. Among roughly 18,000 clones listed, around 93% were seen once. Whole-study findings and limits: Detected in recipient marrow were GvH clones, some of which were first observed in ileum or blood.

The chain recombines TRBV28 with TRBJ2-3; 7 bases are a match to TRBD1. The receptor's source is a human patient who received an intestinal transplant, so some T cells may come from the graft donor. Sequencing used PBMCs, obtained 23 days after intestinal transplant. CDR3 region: CASSLGQRYTDTQYF. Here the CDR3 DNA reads TGTGCCAGCAGTTTGGGACAGCGCTACACAGATACGCAGTATTTT.